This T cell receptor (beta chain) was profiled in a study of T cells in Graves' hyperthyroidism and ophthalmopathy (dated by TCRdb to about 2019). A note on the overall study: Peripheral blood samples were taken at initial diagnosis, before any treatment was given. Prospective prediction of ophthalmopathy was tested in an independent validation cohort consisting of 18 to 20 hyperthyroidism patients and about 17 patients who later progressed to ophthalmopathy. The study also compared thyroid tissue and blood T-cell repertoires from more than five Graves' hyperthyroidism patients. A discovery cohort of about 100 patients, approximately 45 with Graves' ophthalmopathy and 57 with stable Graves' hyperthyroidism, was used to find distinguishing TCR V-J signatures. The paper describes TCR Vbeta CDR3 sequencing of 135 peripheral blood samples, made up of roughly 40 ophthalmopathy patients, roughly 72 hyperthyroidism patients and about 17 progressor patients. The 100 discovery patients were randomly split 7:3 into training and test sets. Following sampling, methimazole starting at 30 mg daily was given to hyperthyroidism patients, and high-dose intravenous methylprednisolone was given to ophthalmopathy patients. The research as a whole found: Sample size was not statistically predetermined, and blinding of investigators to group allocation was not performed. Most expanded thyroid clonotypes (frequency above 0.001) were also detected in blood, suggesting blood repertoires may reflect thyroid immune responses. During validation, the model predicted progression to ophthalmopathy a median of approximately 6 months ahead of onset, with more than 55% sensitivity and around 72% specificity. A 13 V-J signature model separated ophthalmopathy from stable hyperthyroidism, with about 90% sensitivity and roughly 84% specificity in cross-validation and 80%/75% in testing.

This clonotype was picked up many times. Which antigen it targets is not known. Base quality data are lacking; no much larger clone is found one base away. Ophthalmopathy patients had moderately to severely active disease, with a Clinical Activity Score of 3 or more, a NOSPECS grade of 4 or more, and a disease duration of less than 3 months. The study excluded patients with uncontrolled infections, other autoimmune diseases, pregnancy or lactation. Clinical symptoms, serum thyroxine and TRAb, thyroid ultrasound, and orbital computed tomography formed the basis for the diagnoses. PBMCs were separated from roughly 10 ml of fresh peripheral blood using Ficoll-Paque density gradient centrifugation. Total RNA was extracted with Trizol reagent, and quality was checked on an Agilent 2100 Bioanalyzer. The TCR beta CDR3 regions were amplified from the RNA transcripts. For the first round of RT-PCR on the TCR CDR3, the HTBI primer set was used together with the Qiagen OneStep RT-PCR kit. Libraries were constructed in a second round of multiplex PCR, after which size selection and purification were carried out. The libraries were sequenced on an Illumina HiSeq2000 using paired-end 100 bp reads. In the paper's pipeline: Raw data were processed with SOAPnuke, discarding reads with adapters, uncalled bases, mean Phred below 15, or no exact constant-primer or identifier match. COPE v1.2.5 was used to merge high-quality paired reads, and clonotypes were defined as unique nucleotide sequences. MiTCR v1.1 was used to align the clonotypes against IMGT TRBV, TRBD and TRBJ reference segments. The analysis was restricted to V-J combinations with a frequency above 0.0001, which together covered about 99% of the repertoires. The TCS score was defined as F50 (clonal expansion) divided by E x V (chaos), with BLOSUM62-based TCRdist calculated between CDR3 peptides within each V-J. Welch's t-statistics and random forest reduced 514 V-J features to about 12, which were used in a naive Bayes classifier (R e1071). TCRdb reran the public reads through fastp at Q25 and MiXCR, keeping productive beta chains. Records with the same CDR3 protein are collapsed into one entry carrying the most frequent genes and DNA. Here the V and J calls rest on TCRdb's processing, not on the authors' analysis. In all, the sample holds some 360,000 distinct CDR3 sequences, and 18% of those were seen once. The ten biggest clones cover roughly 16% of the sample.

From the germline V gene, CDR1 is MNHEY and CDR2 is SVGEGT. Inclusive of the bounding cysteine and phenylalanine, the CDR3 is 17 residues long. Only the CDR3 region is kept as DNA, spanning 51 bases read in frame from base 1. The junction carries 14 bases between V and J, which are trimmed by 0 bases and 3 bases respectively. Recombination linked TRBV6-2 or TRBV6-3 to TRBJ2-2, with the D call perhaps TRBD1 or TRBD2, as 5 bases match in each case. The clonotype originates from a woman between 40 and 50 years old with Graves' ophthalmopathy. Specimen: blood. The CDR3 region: CASSYSGVLGHTGELFF. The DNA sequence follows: TGTGCCAGCAGTTACTCGGGGGTTCTCGGACACACCGGGGAGCTGTTTTTT.